The sequence of this T cell receptor (beta chain) was determined in a study of blood T cell repertoires in COVID-19 (dated by TCRdb to the early 2020s). General notes on the study: Samples covering the acute and convalescent phases of COVID-19 were provided by collaborators in the United States, Italy and Spain. Where available, HLA class I and class II types were taken from metadata supplied by the sample provider and were not determined by assay-based typing. The prospective study material was composed of cDNA or gDNA derived from T cells, B-cell-depleted T cells, or PBMCs. The dataset comprised deeply sampled blood TCRbeta repertoires from subjects exposed to, actively infected with, or recovered from COVID-19. The samples were drawn from two sources: the first 160 participants of the ongoing ImmuneRACE study, and 1,000 to 1,500 subjects contributed by 6 global collaborators. The repertoires were made available in a free public database intended to serve as a resource for research on the immune response to SARS-CoV-2. Nearly every sample came with metadata listing a de-identified subject ID, COVID-19 status, age in years and sex.

CDR1 is given as SEHNR and CDR2 as FQNEAQ, both from the germline V gene (reference sequence). Here V drops 5 bases and J drops 0 bases, and the junction holds 6 bases not matched to any gene. The CDR3 covers 16 residues, taking in both the cysteine and the phenylalanine. The retained sequence is limited to the CDR3, 48 bases, with the frame set at the first base. The paper as a whole reports these results and caveats: The quantity of clinical and demographic metadata differed by source and by participant and was supplied without curation.

TCRbeta CDR3 regions were amplified from genomic DNA by means of the immunoSEQ Assay, a bias-controlled multiplex PCR. Under the source paper's analysis protocol: Within the assay, amplification of reference gene primers was used to estimate how many nucleated cells each sample contained. Sequence reads were collapsed and filtered to measure the absolute abundance of every unique TCRbeta CDR3 rearrangement. For each sample, productive Simpson clonality was calculated by taking the square root of Simpson's diversity index across productive rearrangements. Held by TCRdb, this immuneACCESS table contains in-frame sequences only and omits some clones. Under half of the omission traces to an unresolved V gene where checked; the cause of the rest is unknown. The V and J calls and clone size come from that table; D and trimming were worked out from the DNA. This sample comprises around 330,000 clones, approximately 88% of them detected only once. In total, the top ten clones hold approximately 9% of the sample.

Participants in the prospective study were aged roughly 18 to 100 years, lived in 20 to 30 United States geographic areas, and enrolled through a virtual design. Cohort assignment in the prospective study relied on participant-reported clinical history from a screening survey and a study questionnaire. For ImmuneRACE Cohort 3, a participant was defined as recovered based on two consecutive negative NP/OP PCR tests, clearance by a healthcare professional, or resolution of symptoms. In the prospective study, mobile phlebotomists collected whole blood, serum and a nasopharyngeal or oropharyngeal swab from each participant. Additional blood draws and questionnaires over an approximately 2-month period could optionally be provided by prospective study participants. Prospective study blood samples were shipped either frozen or at room temperature before DNA extraction. As concerns this clone: Its antigen has not been determined. Within one base of it there is no much larger clone, and no base qualities were kept.

The chain uses TRBV7-9 and TRBJ1-1; a stretch of 10 junction bases matches TRBD1. The receptor was derived from a woman aged 18-29 years who had recovered from COVID-19. Sequencing used PBMCs or T cells enriched from blood (not recorded which). The CDR3: CASSPDRGRMNTEAFF. The DNA sequence reads TGTGCCAGCAGCCCAGACAGGGGGCGGATGAACACTGAAGCTTTCTTT.